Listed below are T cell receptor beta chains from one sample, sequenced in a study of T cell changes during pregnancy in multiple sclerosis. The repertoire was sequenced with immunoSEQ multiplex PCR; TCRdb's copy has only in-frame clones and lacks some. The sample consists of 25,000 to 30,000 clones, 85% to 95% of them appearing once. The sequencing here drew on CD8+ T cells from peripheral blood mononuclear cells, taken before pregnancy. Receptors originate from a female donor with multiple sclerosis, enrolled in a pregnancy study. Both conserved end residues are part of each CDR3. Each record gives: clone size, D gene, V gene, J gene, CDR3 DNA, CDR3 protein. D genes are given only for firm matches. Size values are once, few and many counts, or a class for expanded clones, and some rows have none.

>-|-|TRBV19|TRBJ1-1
TGTGCCAGTAGTATGGGTTACCCGGGGGGGAATACTGAAGCTTTCTTT
CASSMGYPGGNTEAFF
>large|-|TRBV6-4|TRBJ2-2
TGTGCCAGCAGTGATCGGGGAAGGGAAGCCGGGGAGCTGTTTTTT
CASSDRGREAGELFF
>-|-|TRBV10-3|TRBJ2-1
TGTGCCATCAGTGAAGATAGCGACTACAATGAGCAGTTCTTC
CAISEDSDYNEQFF
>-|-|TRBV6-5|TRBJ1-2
TGTGCCAGCATCGACTGGCGGCAACCGATCTATGGCTACACCTTC
CASIDWRQPIYGYTF
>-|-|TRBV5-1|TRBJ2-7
TGCGCCAGCAGCTTGCGATGGGGAGCCTACGAGCAGTACTTC
CASSLRWGAYEQYF
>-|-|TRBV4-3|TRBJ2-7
TGCGCCAGCAGCCAAGATCGAGGTTTATACGAGCAGTACTTC
CASSQDRGLYEQYF
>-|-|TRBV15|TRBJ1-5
TGTGCCACCAGCGGCACAGGCCAGCCCCAGCATTTT
CATSGTGQPQHF
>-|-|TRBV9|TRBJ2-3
TGTGCCAGCAGCCCCTCGGAGGTTAGAGATACGCAGTATTTT
CASSPSEVRDTQYF
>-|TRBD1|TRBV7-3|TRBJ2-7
TGTGCCAGCAGCTTGGCAGGGGGTCCCTACGAGCAGTACTTC
CASSLAGGPYEQYF
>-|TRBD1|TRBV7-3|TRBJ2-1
TGTGCCAGCAGCTTGGGGATGACAGGGGGAGTGAATGAGCAGTTCTTC
CASSLGMTGGVNEQFF
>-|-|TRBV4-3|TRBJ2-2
TGCGCCAGCAGCCAAGATAGGGGAGGAGGAACCGGGGAGCTGTTTTTT
CASSQDRGGGTGELFF
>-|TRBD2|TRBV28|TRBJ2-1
TGTGCCACCGCCAGTAGCGGGGGACCCTACAATGAGCAGTTCTTC
CATASSGGPYNEQFF
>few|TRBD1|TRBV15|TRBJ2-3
TGTGCCACCAGCAGACAGGGGGCGCCGACAGATACGCAGTATTTT
CATSRQGAPTDTQYF
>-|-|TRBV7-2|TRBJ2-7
TGTGCCAGCAGCTTAAACTTCTACGAGCAGTACTTC
CASSLNFYEQYF
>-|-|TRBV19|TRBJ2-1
TGTGCCAGTAGTAACAGTGACCATTACAATGAGCAGTTCTTC
CASSNSDHYNEQFF
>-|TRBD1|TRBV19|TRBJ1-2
TGTGCCAGTAGTATATTAGCTCCCGCCGGGACAGGCGACTATGGCTACACCTTC
CASSILAPAGTGDYGYTF
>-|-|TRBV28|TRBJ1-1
TGTGCCAGCAGGTTCTGGAGCGGGGGGAACACTGAAGCTTTCTTT
CASRFWSGGNTEAFF
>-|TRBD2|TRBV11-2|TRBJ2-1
TGTGCCAGCAGCTCTCTAGCGGGAGTAGTAGATGAGCAGTTCTTC
CASSSLAGVVDEQFF
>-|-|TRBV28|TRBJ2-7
TGTGCCAGCAAAGGACTCCCAAAGATTCAGTACTTC
CASKGLPKIQYF
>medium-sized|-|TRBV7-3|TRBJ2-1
TGTGCCAGCAGCTTAGGGGGCGGGAGTGATGAGCAGTTCTTC
CASSLGGGSDEQFF
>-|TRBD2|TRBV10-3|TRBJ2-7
TGTGCCATCAGTAGACTAGCGGGGTCCTACGAGCAGTACTTC
CAISRLAGSYEQYF
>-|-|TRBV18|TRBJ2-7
TGTGCCAGCTCACCGGAACAGGGAACCTACGAGCAGTACTTC
CASSPEQGTYEQYF
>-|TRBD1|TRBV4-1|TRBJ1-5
TGCGCCAGCAGCCAAGATAGGACAGGGGGTAGCAATCAGCCCCAGCATTTT
CASSQDRTGGSNQPQHF
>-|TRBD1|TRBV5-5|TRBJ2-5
TGTGCCAGCAGCACGGGGACAGGGCTGAAGACCCAGTACTTC
CASSTGTGLKTQYF
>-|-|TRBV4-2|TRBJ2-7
TGTGCCAGCAGCCAAGGACAGAGCTCCTACGAGCAGTACTTC
CASSQGQSSYEQYF
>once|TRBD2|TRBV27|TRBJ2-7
TGTGCCAGCAGTTTGGGGCTAGCGGTATACGAGCAGTACTTC
CASSLGLAVYEQYF
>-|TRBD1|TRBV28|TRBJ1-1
TGTGCCAGCAGTGGGACAGGGGAGAACACTGAAGCTTTCTTT
CASSGTGENTEAFF
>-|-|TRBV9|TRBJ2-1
TGTGCCAGCAGCGTAGGGAGCTCCTACAATGAGCAGTTCTTC
CASSVGSSYNEQFF
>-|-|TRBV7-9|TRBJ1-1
TGTGCCAGCAGCTCGGGGGTGAGCAACACTGAAGCTTTCTTT
CASSSGVSNTEAFF
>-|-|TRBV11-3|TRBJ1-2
TGTGCCAGCAGGGGCGGGGAGGACTATGGCTACACCTTC
CASRGGEDYGYTF
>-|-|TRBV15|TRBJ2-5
TGTGCCACCAGCACCGGGGAAGAGACCCAGTACTTC
CATSTGEETQYF
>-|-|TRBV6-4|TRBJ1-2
TGTGCCAGCAGTGACGGGGAACAGGGTTTCTATGGCTACACCTTC
CASSDGEQGFYGYTF
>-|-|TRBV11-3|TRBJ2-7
TGTGCCAGCAGCCGGACAGAGTCCTACGAGCAGTACTTC
CASSRTESYEQYF
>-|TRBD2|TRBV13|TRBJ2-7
TGTGCCAGCAGCTTAAAGCGGGAGAATGGCTACGAGCAGTACTTC
CASSLKRENGYEQYF
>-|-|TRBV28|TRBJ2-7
TGTGCCAGCAGTTTAGAGTTCGGAGTCCCCTACGAGCAGTACTTC
CASSLEFGVPYEQYF
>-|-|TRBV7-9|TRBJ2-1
TGTGCCAGCAGCCCAGGCAGGGGTCAGGAGCAGTTCTTC
CASSPGRGQEQFF
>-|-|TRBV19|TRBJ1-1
TGTGCCAGTAGTATAGGGGGGGTTTTGGGACGACAAGCCTTCATTAACACTGAAGCTTTCTTT
CASSIGGVLGRQAFINTEAFF
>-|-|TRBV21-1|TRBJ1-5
TGTGCCAGCAGCAAAGATTCGGTTTATAGCAATCAGCCCCAGCATTTT
CASSKDSVYSNQPQHF
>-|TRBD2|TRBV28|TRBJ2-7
TGTGCCAGCAAACGCGGGAGGTCCTACGAGCAGTACTTC
CASKRGRSYEQYF
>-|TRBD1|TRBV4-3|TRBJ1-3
TGCGCCAGCAGCCAAGACCTGAGACAGGGCTTACGAGGAAACACCATATATTTT
CASSQDLRQGLRGNTIYF
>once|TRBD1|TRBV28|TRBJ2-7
TGTGCCAGCAGTGTGGGGACAGTACAGTACGAGCAGTACTTC
CASSVGTVQYEQYF
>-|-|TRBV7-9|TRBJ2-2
TGTGCCAGCAGCTTAAGCTCTGGGGAGCTGTTTTTT
CASSLSSGELFF
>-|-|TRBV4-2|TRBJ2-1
TGTGCCAGCAGCCAAGATGCCCTAGCAAATGAGCAGTTCTTC
CASSQDALANEQFF
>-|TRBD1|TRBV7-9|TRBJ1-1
TGTGCCAGCAGCTTATTGACAGGGGGACGGGACACTGAAGCTTTCTTT
CASSLLTGGRDTEAFF
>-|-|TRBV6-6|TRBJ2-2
TGTGCCAGCAGTTACGGCCGGGAGCTGTTTTTT
CASSYGRELFF
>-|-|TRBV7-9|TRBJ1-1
TGTGCCAGCAGCTCCGCGGCCCTGAACACTGAAGCTTTCTTT
CASSSAALNTEAFF